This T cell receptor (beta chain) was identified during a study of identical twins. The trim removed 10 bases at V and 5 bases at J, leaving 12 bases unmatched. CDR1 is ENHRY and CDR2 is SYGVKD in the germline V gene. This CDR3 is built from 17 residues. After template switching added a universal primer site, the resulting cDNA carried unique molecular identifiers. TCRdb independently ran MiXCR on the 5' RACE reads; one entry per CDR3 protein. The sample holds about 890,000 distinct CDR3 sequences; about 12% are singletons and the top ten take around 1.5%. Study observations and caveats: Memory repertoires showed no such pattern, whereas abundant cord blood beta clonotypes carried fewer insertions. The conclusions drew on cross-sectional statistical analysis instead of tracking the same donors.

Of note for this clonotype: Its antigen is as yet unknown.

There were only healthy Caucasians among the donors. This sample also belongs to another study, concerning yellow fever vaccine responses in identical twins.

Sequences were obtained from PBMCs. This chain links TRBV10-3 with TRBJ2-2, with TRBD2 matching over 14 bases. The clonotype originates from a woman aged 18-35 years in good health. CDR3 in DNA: TGTGCCACCCATGTGGGACTAGCGGGAGTACTAACCGGGGAGCTGTTTTTT. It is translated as CATHVGLAGVLTGELFF.